Below, 24 T cell receptor beta chains from the same sample are listed, as sequenced in a study of graft-versus-host responses after intestinal transplantation (dated by TCRdb to 2020 to 2023). What these receptors recognize is not known. The sample's time point label, decoded: cells obtained before transplantation from donor or recipient. The receptor library was made with the immunoSEQ multiplex PCR assay. Imported from immuneACCESS, the table was reduced by TCRdb to in-frame sequences with V and J called. These copies leave out some clones; in studies compared against another copy, an unresolved V gene accounts for under half, and the cause of the remainder is not known. In all, the sample holds about 110,000 clones, and 93% of those were seen once. The ten most abundant clones make up 0.4% to 0.55% of the sample. The sequenced sample was unstimulated CD8+ T cells sorted from spleen or lymph node cells, obtained before intestinal transplant. The receptors shown here come from a human donor who received an intestinal transplant.

The chain couples TRBV5-6 to TRBJ1-2; weak D call: TRBD1 (5 bases). The CDR3 has 13 amino acids. V shed 9 bases and J shed 3 bases, with 15 bases lying between them. CDR1 and CDR2 from the germline V gene are SGHDT and YYEEEE. The CDR3 loop is CATSIVQDYGYTF. In nucleotides, the CDR3 is TGTGCCACATCGATCGTACAGGACTATGGCTACACCTTC.

The chain joins TRBV6-1 to TRBJ1-1; 7 bases agree with TRBD1. Germline V gene data show CDR1 as MNHNS and CDR2 as SASEGT. Unmatched junction bases numbered 6, after V lost 7 bases and J lost 1 base. The CDR3 has 14 amino acids. This CDR3 is CASTSRDRNTEAFF. The CDR3 region has the DNA TGTGCCAGCACCAGCCGGGACAGGAACACTGAAGCTTTCTTT.

This chain joins TRBV5-1 and TRBJ2-1; 10 positions agree with TRBD2. V shed 6 bases, J shed 5 bases, and the junction held 20 bases outside the gene matches. In germline, CDR1 is SGHRS, CDR2 YFSETQ. This CDR3 has 19 amino acids. The CDR3 loop reads CASTTQGLAVNRENNEQFF. In DNA form, the CDR3 reads TGCGCCAGCACGACACAAGGACTAGCGGTCAATCGCGAAAACAATGAGCAGTTCTTC.

The chain recombines TRBV12-5 with TRBJ2-2; the match to TRBD2 covers 13 bases. This CDR3 has 17 amino acids. CDR1 and CDR2 from the germline V gene are LGHNT and FRNRAP. Losses at the gene ends were 6 bases for V and 5 bases for J; bases not matched to a gene: 9. The CDR3 loop reads CASGEDSGLAGTGELFF. CDR3 nucleotides: TGTGCTAGTGGGGAGGACTCGGGACTAGCGGGAACCGGGGAGCTGTTTTTT. The full variable domain, in which reference TRBV12-5 and TRBJ2-2 provide the parts outside the CDR3, is DARVTQTPRHKVTEMGQEVTMRCQPILGHNTVFWYRQTMMQGLELLAYFRNRAPLDDSGMPKDRFSAEMPDATLATLKIQPSEPRDSAVYFCASGEDSGLAGTGELFFGEGSRLTVL.

This clone was recorded only once. The V and J genes are TRBV9 and TRBJ1-1; TRBD1 is a possible D gene (5 bases). The germline V gene has CDR1 SGDLS and CDR2 YYNGEE. The CDR3 consists of 13 residues. The V end was cut by 0 bases, the J end by 7 bases, with 10 bases between. CDR3 DNA sequence: TGTGCCAGCAGCGTAGGAGGAGACAGTGAAGCTTTCTTT. This gives the protein CASSVGGDSEAFF.

The chain joins TRBV6-5 to TRBJ2-7; TRBD1 matches at 9 bases. In germline, CDR1 is MNHEY, CDR2 SVGAGI. V trimming: 2 bases; J trimming: 6 bases; junction bases outside the gene matches: 8. The CDR3 spans 15 residues. The CDR3 loop reads CASSYHGQGMGEQYF. The CDR3, as DNA: TGTGCCAGCAGTTACCACGGACAGGGGATGGGCGAGCAGTACTTC.

This chain links TRBV28 with TRBJ2-7, with D possibly called TRBD1 or TRBD2 (5 bases each). The CDR3 sequence is 14 residues long. V gave up 7 bases and J gave up 6 bases, with 19 bases separating them. Germline loops: CDR1 MDHEN, CDR2 SYDVKM. The DNA of the CDR3 is TGTGCCAGCACCACACCAGGGAGAATAGGCGAGCAGTACTTC. Amino acid sequence: CASTTPGRIGEQYF.

The CDR3 bases are TGTGCCACCAGCAGAGATCTGAGTAGTGAAGCTTTCTTT. Protein product: CATSRDLSSEAFF. This sequence joins TRBV15 and TRBJ1-1; D gene ambiguous. The CDR3 covers 13 residues. V was pared by 0 bases and J by 7 bases, with 9 bases between. From germline, CDR1 is LNHNV and CDR2 YYDKDF (reference sequence).

The chain is built from TRBV28 and TRBJ2-7; D might be TRBD2 (5 bases). The V gene's germline CDR1 is MDHEN and CDR2 SYDVKM. CDR3 length equals 14 residues. The germline V and J ends were trimmed by 6 bases and 5 bases, with 17 bases remaining between them. Here the CDR3 DNA reads TGTGCCAGCAGCGCTTCCTGGGAGAGGAACGAGCAGTACTTC. Protein sequence: CASSASWERNEQYF.

This chain uses TRBV30 with TRBJ1-1; no firm D call. The V end was cut by 4 bases, the J end by 1 base, with 13 bases between. The CDR3 totals 14 residues. Per the germline V gene, CDR1 is GTSNPN and CDR2 is SVGIG (reference sequence). The CDR3 protein is CAWIGVSTNTEAFF. CDR3 sequence (DNA): TGTGCCTGGATCGGCGTGTCCACGAACACTGAAGCTTTCTTT.

The chain combines TRBV27 with TRBJ2-4, with D unresolved. Germline V lookup: CDR1 MNHEY, CDR2 SMNVEV (reference sequence). This CDR3 is built from 13 residues. Trimming left V 5 bases short and J 0 bases short, with 5 bases between. The CDR3 DNA reads TGTGCCAGCAGTCCCCTAGCCAAAAACATTCAGTACTTC. As protein: CASSPLAKNIQYF.

For the CDR3, the DNA is TGTGCCAGCAGCTCCGGACTAGCGGGCCCCTACGAGCAGTACTTC. Protein: CASSSGLAGPYEQYF. The V call is TRBV7-9, the J call TRBJ2-7, with 11 positions matching TRBD2. The CDR3 contains 15 residues. Germline V gene sequence: CDR1 SEHNR, CDR2 FQNEAQ (reference sequence). V was clipped by 4 bases and J by 2 bases; unmatched bases: 4.

V is TRBV30 and J is TRBJ1-2; TRBD1 agrees at 10 bases. Germline loops: CDR1 GTSNPN, CDR2 SVGIG (reference sequence). The J segment lost 5 bases and the V segment lost 4 bases, leaving 13 bases of the junction unmatched. This CDR3 contains 16 residues. Written as DNA, the CDR3 is TGTGCCTGGACCGTTCCGGGACAGGGGTTATTGTATGGCTACACCTTC. Translation gives CAWTVPGQGLLYGYTF.

The J gene is TRBJ1-1, the V gene TRBV27; 9 nucleotides agree with TRBD1. Germline CDR1 and CDR2: MNHEY and SMNVEV (reference sequence). The CDR3 spans 16 residues. J was trimmed by 1 base and V by 6 bases; bases with no gene match: 9. The CDR3 sequence: CASRISGTGKNTEAFF. CDR3 in DNA: TGTGCCAGCAGAATATCCGGGACAGGGAAGAACACTGAAGCTTTCTTT.

This chain links TRBV4-1 with TRBJ2-2; 13 positions match TRBD2. Per the germline V gene, CDR1 is MGHRA and CDR2 is YSYEKL. The CDR3 runs to 20 residues. With V trimmed by 5 bases and J by 3 bases, 15 bases remained unmatched. The CDR3 coding sequence is TGCGCCAGCAGCACCCAAGGACTAGCGGGAGCTTTCGCTGACACCGGGGAGCTGTTTTTT. It encodes CASSTQGLAGAFADTGELFF.

This chain uses TRBV11-2 with TRBJ1-1; D is ambiguous. Germline V CDR1 and CDR2: SGHAT, FQNNGV. This CDR3 comprises 12 residues. V was pared by 3 bases and J by 4 bases, with 6 bases between. As DNA, the CDR3 is TGTGCCAGCAGCTTTAGCGGCACTGAAGCTTTCTTT. It yields the protein CASSFSGTEAFF.

This chain connects TRBV5-1 to TRBJ2-7; the match to TRBD2 covers 8 bases. The trim removed 5 bases at V and 5 bases at J, leaving 9 bases unmatched. The length of the CDR3 is 14 residues. Germline V lookup: CDR1 SGHRS, CDR2 YFSETQ. The CDR3 sequence is CASRRKRETHEQYF. DNA of the CDR3: TGCGCCAGCAGGAGGAAGCGGGAGACCCACGAGCAGTACTTC.

V is TRBV6-1 and J is TRBJ2-3, with 12 bases that match TRBD2. From germline, CDR1 is MNHNS and CDR2 SASEGT. The CDR3 runs to 14 residues. V shed 6 bases and J 6 bases; nucleotides not matched to a gene: 4. The CDR3 DNA follows: TGTGCCAGCAGCGGACTAGCGGGATTTGATACGCAGTATTTT. Translating it yields CASSGLAGFDTQYF.

The chain links TRBV19 to TRBJ2-7; TRBD2 might be the D (6 bases). Between the trimmed V and J ends, which lost 4 bases and 6 bases, there was a span of 13 bases. CDR3 length equals 13 residues. Germline V gene lookup returns CDR1 LNHDA and CDR2 SQIVND (reference sequence). CDR3: CASSTTSNAEQYF. DNA for the CDR3: TGTGCCAGTAGTACGACTAGTAACGCCGAGCAGTACTTC.

The chain joins TRBV5-1 to TRBJ2-7; no clear D. Germline assignment: CDR1 SGHRS and CDR2 YFSETQ. There are 11 residues in the CDR3. Trimming cost V 4 bases and J 2 bases, with 4 bases left between them. The CDR3, as DNA: TGCGCCAGCAGCGAGACCTACGAGCAGTACTTC. Translation: CASSETYEQYF.

The chain has TRBV2 and TRBJ2-7, with a possible D match to TRBD2 (6 bases). CDR1 is SNHLY, CDR2 FYNNEI, per germline. The CDR3 has 15 residues. The V end was cut by 3 bases, the J end by 0 bases, with 12 bases between. In nucleotides, the CDR3 is TGTGCCAGCAGTGAGGGAGACGGGGGCTCCTACGAGCAGTACTTC. It translates to CASSEGDGGSYEQYF.

The chain is built from TRBV14 and TRBJ2-5; 7 nucleotides agree with TRBD1. The germline V gene has CDR1 SGHDN and CDR2 FVKESK. This CDR3 comprises 15 residues. The J segment lost 2 bases and the V segment lost 1 base, leaving 4 bases of the junction unmatched. The CDR3 spells CASSQGFRGQETQYF. For the CDR3, the DNA is TGTGCCAGCAGCCAAGGGTTCAGGGGGCAAGAGACCCAGTACTTC.

The chain uses TRBV7-8 and TRBJ2-3; D is perhaps TRBD2 (6 bases). The germline CDR1 and CDR2 sequences are SGHVS and FQNEAQ. The CDR3 is made up of 14 amino acids. V lost 0 bases to trimming and J lost 5 bases, with 9 bases between them. The CDR3: CASSLATGEDTQYF. Written as DNA, the CDR3 is TGTGCCAGCAGCTTAGCGACGGGGGAAGATACGCAGTATTTT.

Only a few counts were recorded for this clone. The genes are TRBV4-1 and TRBJ2-7; perhaps TRBD2 as D (6 bases). V lost 0 bases and J 12 bases, leaving 27 bases between the germline ends. Germline V gene data show CDR1 as MGHRA and CDR2 as YSYEKL. This CDR3 comprises 17 residues. For the CDR3, the DNA is TGCGCCAGCAGCCAAGATTCGTCGGCGGGACCTGGAAACTTTGGGTACTTC. It codes for CASSQDSSAGPGNFGYF.